The 9 T cell receptor beta chains reported below all come from one sample, sequenced in a study of shared clonotypes between healthy human individuals. TCRdb's table, derived via immunoSEQ multiplex PCR, lists solely in-frame clones and lacks some. The sample records about half a million clones, around 80% being singletons. The sequenced material came from PBMCs. These receptors all stem from a middle-aged woman in good health. Some clones in this sample may be carry-over from other donors' samples.

The chain carries TRBV5-1 and TRBJ2-1; TRBD2 might be the D (5 bases). The germline V and J ends were trimmed by 0 bases and 6 bases, with 13 bases remaining between them. CDR1 is SGHRS, CDR2 YFSETQ, per germline. The CDR3 covers 15 residues. CDR3 nucleotide sequence: TGCGCCAGCAGCTTGGTTCCGGGGTTAGGCAATGAGCAGTTCTTC. Encoded protein: CASSLVPGLGNEQFF.

V is TRBV15 and J is TRBJ2-7; possibly TRBD2 for D (5 bases). Trimming took 4 bases from V and 2 from J, leaving 9 bases between them. The germline gives CDR1 LNHNV, CDR2 YYDKDF (reference sequence). CDR3 length equals 13 residues. The CDR3 is CATSNPGTYEQYF. In nucleotides, the CDR3 is TGTGCCACCAGCAATCCCGGGACCTACGAGCAGTACTTC.

The chain couples TRBV5-1 to TRBJ2-7; 8 nucleotides line up with TRBD1. J was trimmed by 7 bases and V by 3 bases; bases with no gene match: 6. CDR3 length equals 13 residues. Germline values: CDR1 SGHRS, CDR2 YFSETQ. The CDR3 reads CASSYNRDREQYF. In nucleotides, the CDR3 is TGCGCCAGCAGCTACAACAGGGACAGGGAGCAGTACTTC.

CDR3 region: CASSAGTSGRGVVAEQFF. The CDR3 region has the DNA TGTGCCAGCAGCGCCGGGACTAGCGGGAGGGGAGTAGTTGCTGAGCAGTTCTTC. The chain couples TRBV5-4 to TRBJ2-1, with TRBD2 matching over 16 bases. Trimming removed 4 bases from V and 9 bases from J; junction bases left unmatched: 13. The CDR3 extends over 18 amino acids. Germline assignment: CDR1 SGHNT and CDR2 YYREEE (reference sequence).

The gene calls are TRBV4-2 and TRBJ2-1; D remains ambiguous. CDR1 and CDR2 from the germline V gene are LGHNA and YNFKEQ. V was clipped by 3 bases and J by 5 bases, with 8 bases between them. The CDR3 covers 13 residues. The CDR3 region is CASSHTSNNEQFF. CDR3 sequence (DNA): TGTGCCAGCAGCCATACTTCAAACAATGAGCAGTTCTTC.

The chain employs TRBV6-5 and TRBJ2-3; D possibly corresponds to TRBD1 (5 bases). The CDR3 has 14 residues. CDR1 is MNHEY, CDR2 SVGAGI, per germline. The germline V and J ends were trimmed by 6 bases and 0 bases, with 10 bases remaining between them. CDR3 sequence reads: CASRTALSTDTQYF. CDR3 sequence (DNA): TGTGCCAGCAGGACAGCCCTTAGCACAGATACGCAGTATTTT.

The sample holds a few counts of this clone. V usage is TRBV9 and J usage is TRBJ2-2, with 7 bases lining up with TRBD1. The CDR3 loop spans 15 amino acids. With 2 bases clipped from V and 4 bases from J, the junction kept 5 bases outside the gene matches. Germline V CDR1 and CDR2: SGDLS, YYNGEE. CDR3 bases: TGTGCCAGCAGCGTGACGGGACAGCGCACCGGGGAGCTGTTTTTT. As protein: CASSVTGQRTGELFF. Drawing the rest from reference TRBV9 and TRBJ2-2, the complete variable domain is DSGVTQTPKHLITATGQRVTLRCSPRSGDLSVYWYQQSLDQGLQFLIQYYNGEERAKGNILERFSAQQFPDLHSELNLSSLELGDSALYFCASSVTGQRTGELFFGEGSRLTVL.

The CDR3 spells CASSKDTTNEKLFF. The CDR3 DNA sequence: TGTGCCAGCAGCAAAGATACAACTAATGAAAAACTGTTTTTT. The V and J genes are TRBV5-4 and TRBJ1-4; D remains ambiguous. The V gene lost 4 bases and the J gene lost 0 bases, with 7 bases spanning the gap. Per the germline V gene, CDR1 is SGHNT and CDR2 is YYREEE (reference sequence). The CDR3 is 14 amino acids.

Of note for this clone: The junction departs from germline at one end; a sequencing error may be responsible. V is TRBV29-1 and J is TRBJ1-1; D might be TRBD1 (5 bases). The CDR3 is 11 amino acids. Germline V gene lookup returns CDR1 SQVTM and CDR2 ANQGSEA. Written as DNA, the CDR3 is TGCATCGTTTCAGGGACCACTGAAGCTTCCTTT. Translated, it gives CIVSGTTEASF. The full variable domain, its missing parts supplied by reference TRBV29-1 and TRBJ1-1, is SAVISQKPSRDICQRGTSLTIQCQVDSQVTMMFWYRQQPGQSLTLIATANQGSEATYESGFVIDKFPISRPNLTFSTLTVSNMSPEDSSIYLCIVSGTTEASFGQGTRLTVV.